A selection of T cell receptor beta chains follows, all from one sample in a study of blood T cells in healthy people across ages. TCRdb recomputed calls from the 5' RACE reads with MiXCR, one row per CDR3 protein. The sample lists 720,000 or so distinct CDR3 sequences; roughly 41% were seen once. What was sequenced was blood. The receptor set was obtained from a man aged 80 or over in good health. The CDR3 runs from the conserved cysteine through the conserved F or W. D genes are given only for firm matches. The listing skips clone size in some rows; elsewhere it reads once, few, many or a size class.

clone_size: .; v_call: TRBV27; j_call: TRBJ2-7; d_call: TRBD2; cdr3_aa: CASRVASGPYEQYF; cdr3_nt: TGTGCCAGCAGAGTGGCTAGCGGACCCTACGAGCAGTACTTC
clone_size: .; v_call: TRBV7-2; j_call: TRBJ2-5; d_call: TRBD2; cdr3_aa: CASSFLTSGRRETQYF; cdr3_nt: TGTGCCAGCAGCTTTCTGACTAGCGGGAGACGGGAGACCCAGTACTTC
clone_size: .; v_call: TRBV15; j_call: TRBJ2-6; d_call: TRBD2; cdr3_aa: CTTSSLAGAPSGANVLTF; cdr3_nt: TGTACCACCAGCTCACTAGCGGGGGCCCCCTCTGGGGCCAACGTCCTGACTTTC
clone_size: few; v_call: TRBV4-2; j_call: TRBJ2-2; d_call: TRBD1; cdr3_aa: CASSQETGGYTGELFF; cdr3_nt: TGTGCCAGCAGCCAAGAGACAGGGGGCTATACCGGGGAGCTGTTTTTT
clone_size: .; v_call: TRBV7-9; j_call: TRBJ1-4; d_call: .; cdr3_aa: CASSLATGTTNEKLFF; cdr3_nt: TGTGCCAGCAGCTTAGCTACAGGGACAACTAATGAAAAACTGTTTTTT
clone_size: .; v_call: TRBV20-1; j_call: TRBJ1-1; d_call: TRBD1; cdr3_aa: CSASAGQGGTEAFF; cdr3_nt: TGCAGTGCTTCAGCCGGACAGGGGGGGACTGAAGCTTTCTTT
clone_size: few; v_call: TRBV20-1; j_call: TRBJ2-7; d_call: TRBD1; cdr3_aa: CSALRGQGKYEQYF; cdr3_nt: TGCAGTGCCCTGAGGGGACAGGGGAAATACGAGCAGTACTTC
clone_size: few; v_call: TRBV10-3; j_call: TRBJ2-3; d_call: TRBD2; cdr3_aa: CAISESERGGYTDTQYF; cdr3_nt: TGTGCCATCAGTGAGTCGGAGCGGGGGGGCTACACAGATACGCAGTATTTT
clone_size: many; v_call: TRBV6-2/TRBV6-3; j_call: TRBJ2-5; d_call: .; cdr3_aa: CASRHPLQETQYF; cdr3_nt: TGTGCCAGCCGACACCCGCTTCAAGAGACCCAGTACTTC
clone_size: .; v_call: TRBV7-8; j_call: TRBJ2-3; d_call: TRBD2; cdr3_aa: CASSLTSGANTDTQYF; cdr3_nt: TGTGCCAGCAGCTTAACCAGCGGGGCGAACACAGATACGCAGTATTTT
clone_size: few; v_call: TRBV20-1; j_call: TRBJ2-3; d_call: .; cdr3_aa: CSVIAIITSTDTQYF; cdr3_nt: TGCAGTGTTATAGCCATAATTACTAGCACAGATACGCAGTATTTT
clone_size: many; v_call: TRBV6-6; j_call: TRBJ1-2; d_call: TRBD1; cdr3_aa: CASRLQGGYGYTF; cdr3_nt: TGTGCCAGCAGGCTACAGGGGGGATATGGCTACACCTTC
clone_size: .; v_call: TRBV7-2; j_call: TRBJ1-4; d_call: TRBD1; cdr3_aa: CASSSGQARGEKLFF; cdr3_nt: TGTGCCAGCAGCTCCGGACAGGCTAGGGGTGAAAAACTGTTTTTT
clone_size: .; v_call: TRBV6-2/TRBV6-3; j_call: TRBJ2-1; d_call: TRBD2; cdr3_aa: CASSDSSGWNDEQFF; cdr3_nt: TGTGCCAGCAGCGATTCTAGCGGATGGAACGATGAGCAGTTCTTC
clone_size: few; v_call: TRBV20-1; j_call: TRBJ2-5; d_call: .; cdr3_aa: CSADSIQETQYF; cdr3_nt: TGCAGTGCAGACAGCATCCAAGAGACCCAGTACTTC
clone_size: .; v_call: TRBV5-1; j_call: TRBJ2-7; d_call: .; cdr3_aa: CASSLASGGEQYF; cdr3_nt: TGCGCCAGCAGCTTGGCTTCCGGGGGCGAGCAGTACTTC